The rows below give T cell receptor beta chains drawn from one sample of a study of blood T cell repertoires in COVID-19. The assay was immunoSEQ multiplex PCR, and TCRdb's table has in-frame clones only and misses some. The data contain 150,000 or so clones, less than 95% of them singletons. Material for sequencing was peripheral blood. The receptors stem from a man between 45 and 60 years old with acute or convalescent COVID-19. The CDR3 runs from the conserved cysteine through the conserved F or W. D genes are given only for firm matches. Not all rows give a size; the values are once, few, many and, for expanded clones, a class.

V gene	D gene	clone size	J gene	CDR3 DNA	CDR3 protein
TRBV28	.	.	TRBJ2-7	TGTGCCAGCAGACCCACCGCGGCGGGCTACGAGCAGTACTTC	CASRPTAAGYEQYF
TRBV12-3/TRBV12-4	.	.	TRBJ1-1	TGTGCCAGCAGTTTAGCCCGACAGACTGAAGCTTTCTTT	CASSLARQTEAFF
TRBV18	TRBD2	.	TRBJ2-1	TGTGCCAGCTCACCAACGGGGCCAGCGGGATATCGGTACAATGAGCAGTTCTTC	CASSPTGPAGYRYNEQFF
TRBV6-1	.	once	TRBJ2-1	TGTGCCAGCAGTGAAGACCTCAGAGGTGATGAGCAGTTCTTC	CASSEDLRGDEQFF
TRBV21-1	.	.	TRBJ1-1	TGTGCCAGCAGCAACCCGCGGGGAGCCACTGAAGCTTTCTTT	CASSNPRGATEAFF
TRBV27	.	.	TRBJ2-7	TGTGCCAGCAGTTGGGGCAGGCTGAGGGAGCAGTACTTC	CASSWGRLREQYF
TRBV2	.	once	TRBJ1-2	TGTGCCAGCAGAGGGGGAAACTATGGCTACACCTTC	CASRGGNYGYTF
TRBV6-5	.	.	TRBJ1-1	TGTGCCAGCAGTCAACACAGGATGAACACTGAAGCTTTCTTT	CASSQHRMNTEAFF
TRBV28	TRBD1	.	TRBJ1-4	TGTGCCAGCAGTTTCAGGGGGGCCTTTGAAAAACTGTTTTTT	CASSFRGAFEKLFF
TRBV6-5	.	.	TRBJ1-5	TGTGCCAGCAGTTTTTCACAGATACCCCAGCATTTT	CASSFSQIPQHF
TRBV4-1	.	.	TRBJ1-2	TGCGCCAGCAGCCAGACGCCCGACAGCCGCCTCTATGGCTACACCTTC	CASSQTPDSRLYGYTF
TRBV6-2/TRBV6-3	.	.	TRBJ2-1	TGTGCCAGCAGTTACTCGCGGGGGCCTGGGGATGAGCAGTTCTTC	CASSYSRGPGDEQFF
TRBV10-3	.	few	TRBJ1-5	TGTGCCATCAGTGAGGAAGGCATCAGGGGAAGAAATCAGCCCCAGCATTTT	CAISEEGIRGRNQPQHF
TRBV15	TRBD1	.	TRBJ2-2	TGTGCCACCAGCAGAGGGACAGGGGGCACCGGGGAGCTGTTTTTT	CATSRGTGGTGELFF
TRBV7-2	.	.	TRBJ2-2	TGTGCCAGCAGCTTAGCCCGGGTCGGCGGGGAGCTGTTTTTT	CASSLARVGGELFF
TRBV24-1	.	.	TRBJ2-3	TGTGCCACAGGGGACTTCACAGATACGCAGTATTTT	CATGDFTDTQYF
TRBV4-3	.	.	TRBJ1-4	TGCGCCAGCAGCCAAGCCCAGGGGCTCACTGAAAAACTGTTTTTT	CASSQAQGLTEKLFF
TRBV7-9	.	.	TRBJ2-6	TGTGCCAGCAGCTTAATCCGCGGGACCGACTCTGGGGCCAACGTCCTGACTTTC	CASSLIRGTDSGANVLTF
TRBV3-1/TRBV3-2	.	.	TRBJ2-7	TGTGCCAGCAGCCAAGGTCCGGGAGTGACCTACGAGCAGTACTTC	CASSQGPGVTYEQYF
TRBV27	TRBD2	.	TRBJ2-1	TGTGCCAGCACCATTAGCGGGAGGTATGAGCAGTTCTTC	CASTISGRYEQFF
TRBV2	TRBD1	.	TRBJ1-5	TGTGCCAGTACAGGGGCGGGGAGCAGCAATCAGCCCCAGCATTTT	CASTGAGSSNQPQHF
TRBV7-3	.	.	TRBJ2-7	TGTGCCAGCAGACCAACACAGACCCCCAACCCAACCTTC	CASRPTQTPNPTF
TRBV5-5	TRBD2	.	TRBJ2-5	TGTGCCAGCAGCTTAGCGGCGCGGGGGGAGACCCAGTACTTC	CASSLAARGETQYF
TRBV7-3	.	.	TRBJ2-3	TGTGCCAGCACCCTCGGGGGTCCCGAGGATACGCAGTATTTT	CASTLGGPEDTQYF
TRBV5-5	TRBD2	.	TRBJ2-3	TGTGCCAGCAACCCGGGACTAGCACATGGAACGCTCAGCACAGATACGCAGTATTTT	CASNPGLAHGTLSTDTQYF
TRBV4-2	TRBD2	.	TRBJ2-7	TGTGCCAGCAGCCTTAGACTAGCGGGCTACAACTACGAGCAGTACTTC	CASSLRLAGYNYEQYF
TRBV2	.	.	TRBJ2-1	TGTGCCAGCACCCCCGACAGAGACAATGAGCAGTTCTTC	CASTPDRDNEQFF
TRBV20-1	.	.	TRBJ2-2	TGCAGTGCCAGGCGGGGCGGGGAGCTGTTTTTT	CSARRGGELFF
TRBV7-9	TRBD1	.	TRBJ2-5	TGTGCCAGCAGCTTAGCGATGACAGGGCTGGAGACCCAGTACTTC	CASSLAMTGLETQYF
TRBV27	TRBD1	.	TRBJ1-2	TGTGCCAGCAGTCAGACAGGGGACTATGGCTACACCTTC	CASSQTGDYGYTF
TRBV9	.	once	TRBJ1-1	TGTGCCAGCAGTAAAGCAGGGGAAATGACTGAAGCTTTCTTT	CASSKAGEMTEAFF
TRBV29-1	.	.	TRBJ2-5	TGCAGCGTTGTCTTCAGGGCTGGGGAGACCCAGTACTTC	CSVVFRAGETQYF
TRBV27	.	.	TRBJ2-5	TGTGCCAGCAGTCCCGGACATCTCCAAGAGACCCAGTACTTC	CASSPGHLQETQYF
TRBV30	.	.	TRBJ1-4	TGTGCCTGGAGATCGGGTTTTACTAATGAAAAACTGTTTTTT	CAWRSGFTNEKLFF
TRBV24-1	TRBD2	.	TRBJ2-2	TGTGCCACCAGTGGTCCGCGGGGGGCTACCGGGGAGCTGTTTTTT	CATSGPRGATGELFF
TRBV27	.	.	TRBJ2-5	TGTGCCAGCAGTCCCAGGGTGGGCGCCCAAGAGACCCAGTACTTC	CASSPRVGAQETQYF
TRBV6-2/TRBV6-3	.	.	TRBJ2-5	TGTGCCAGCAGTTACGCGGGGACCGGATACGCCCAGTACTTC	CASSYAGTGYAQYF
TRBV5-4	.	.	TRBJ1-2	TGTGCCAGCAGCGGTACAGGGTATGATGGCTACACCTTC	CASSGTGYDGYTF
TRBV10-3	TRBD1	.	TRBJ1-1	TGTGCCATCAGTGACAGGGGGGATGGAGCTTTCTTT	CAISDRGDGAFF
TRBV7-2	.	.	TRBJ1-2	TGTGCCAGCAGCGGAGGACGCTATGGCTACACCTTC	CASSGGRYGYTF
TRBV3-1/TRBV3-2	TRBD1	.	TRBJ1-1	TGTGCCAGCAGCCTCTCGGCAGGGGGCTTAACTGAAGCTTTCTTT	CASSLSAGGLTEAFF